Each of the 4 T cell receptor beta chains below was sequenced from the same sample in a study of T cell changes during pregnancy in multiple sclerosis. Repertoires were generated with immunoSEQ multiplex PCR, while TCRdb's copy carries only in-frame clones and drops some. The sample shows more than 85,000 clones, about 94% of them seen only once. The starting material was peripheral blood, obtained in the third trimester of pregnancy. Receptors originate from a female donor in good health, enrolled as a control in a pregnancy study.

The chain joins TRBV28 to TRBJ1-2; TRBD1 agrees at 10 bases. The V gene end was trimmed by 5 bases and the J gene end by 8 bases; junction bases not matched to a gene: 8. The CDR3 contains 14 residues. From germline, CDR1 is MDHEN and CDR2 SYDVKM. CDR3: CASSVDRGQGGYTF. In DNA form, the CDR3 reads TGTGCCAGCAGTGTAGACAGGGGGCAGGGGGGCTACACCTTC.

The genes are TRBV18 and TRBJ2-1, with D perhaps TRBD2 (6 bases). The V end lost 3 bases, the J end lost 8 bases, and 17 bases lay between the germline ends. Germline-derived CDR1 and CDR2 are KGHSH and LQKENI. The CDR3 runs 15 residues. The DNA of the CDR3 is TGTGCCAGCTCACCGGGCACTAGCCCAGTAGATGAGCAGTTCTTC. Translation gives CASSPGTSPVDEQFF. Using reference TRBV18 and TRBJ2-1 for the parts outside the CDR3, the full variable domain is NAGVMQNPRHLVRRRGQEARLRCSPMKGHSHVYWYRQLPEEGLKFMVYLQKENIIDESGMPKERFSAEFPKEGPSILRIQQVVRGDSAAYFCASSPGTSPVDEQFFGPGTRLTVL.

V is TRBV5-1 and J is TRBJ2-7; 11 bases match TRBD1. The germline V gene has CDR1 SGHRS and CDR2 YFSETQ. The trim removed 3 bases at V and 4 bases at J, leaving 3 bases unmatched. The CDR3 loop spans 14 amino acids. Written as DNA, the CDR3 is TGCGCCAGCAGCTCCGGGACAGGGGGTTACGAGCAGTACTTC. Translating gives CASSSGTGGYEQYF.

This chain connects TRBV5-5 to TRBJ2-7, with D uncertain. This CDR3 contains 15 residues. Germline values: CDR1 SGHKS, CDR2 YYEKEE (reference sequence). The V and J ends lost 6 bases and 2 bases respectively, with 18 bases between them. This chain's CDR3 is CASIESAVGPYEQYF. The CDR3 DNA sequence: TGTGCCAGCATCGAATCGGCAGTGGGCCCCTACGAGCAGTACTTC.